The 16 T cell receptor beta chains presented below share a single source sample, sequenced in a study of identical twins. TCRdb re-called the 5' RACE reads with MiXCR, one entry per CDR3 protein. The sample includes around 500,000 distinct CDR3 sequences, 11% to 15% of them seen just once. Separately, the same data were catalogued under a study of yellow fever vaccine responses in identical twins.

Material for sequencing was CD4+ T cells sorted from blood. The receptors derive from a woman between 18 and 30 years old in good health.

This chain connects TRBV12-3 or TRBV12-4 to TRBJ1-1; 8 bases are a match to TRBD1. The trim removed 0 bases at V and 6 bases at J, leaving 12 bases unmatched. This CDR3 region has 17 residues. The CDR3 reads CASSLAPDRGLIAEAFF. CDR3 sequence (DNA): TGTGCCAGCAGTTTAGCGCCAGACAGGGGTTTGATAGCTGAAGCTTTCTTT.

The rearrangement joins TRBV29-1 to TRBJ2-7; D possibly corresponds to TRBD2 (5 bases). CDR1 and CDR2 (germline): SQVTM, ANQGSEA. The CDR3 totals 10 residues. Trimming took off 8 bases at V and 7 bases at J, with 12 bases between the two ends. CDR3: CSLSEGEQYF. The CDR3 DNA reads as TGCAGCCTGAGCGAGGGAGAGCAGTACTTC.

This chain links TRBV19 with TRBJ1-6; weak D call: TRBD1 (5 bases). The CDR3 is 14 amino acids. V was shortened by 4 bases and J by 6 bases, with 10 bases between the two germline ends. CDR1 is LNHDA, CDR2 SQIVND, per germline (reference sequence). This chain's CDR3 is CASSTGPANSPLHF. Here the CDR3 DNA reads TGTGCCAGTAGTACGGGACCGGCTAATTCACCCCTCCACTTT.

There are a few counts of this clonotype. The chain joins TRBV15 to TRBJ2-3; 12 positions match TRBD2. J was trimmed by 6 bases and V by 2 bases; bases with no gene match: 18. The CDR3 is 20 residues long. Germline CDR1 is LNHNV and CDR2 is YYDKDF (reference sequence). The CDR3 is CATSRYWDSRLAGAGDTQYF. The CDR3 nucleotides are TGTGCCACCAGCAGATACTGGGACAGTCGACTAGCGGGAGCGGGGGATACGCAGTATTTT. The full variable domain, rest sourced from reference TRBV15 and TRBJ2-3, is DAMVIQNPRYQVTQFGKPVTLSCSQTLNHNVMYWYQQKSSQAPKLLFHYYDKDFNNEADTPDNFQSRRPNTSFCFLDIRSPGLGDTAMYLCATSRYWDSRLAGAGDTQYFGPGTRLTVL.

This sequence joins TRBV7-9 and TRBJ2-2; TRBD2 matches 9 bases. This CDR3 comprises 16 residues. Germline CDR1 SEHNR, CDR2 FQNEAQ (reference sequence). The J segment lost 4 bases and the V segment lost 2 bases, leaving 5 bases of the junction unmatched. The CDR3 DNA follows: TGTGCCAGCAGCTTATTAGCGGGAGTTTCCACCGGGGAGCTGTTTTTT. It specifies CASSLLAGVSTGELFF.

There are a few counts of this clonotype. CDR3 loop: CASSWDRAFNGYTF. DNA of the CDR3: TGTGCCAGCAGCTGGGACAGGGCCTTCAATGGCTACACCTTC. This chain links TRBV6-1 with TRBJ1-2, with 9 bases aligning to TRBD1. Trimming at V came to 6 bases and at J to 6 bases, leaving 8 bases not matched to a gene. The CDR3 spans 14 residues. The germline V gene encodes CDR1 MNHNS and CDR2 SASEGT.

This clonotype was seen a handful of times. In DNA form, the CDR3 reads TGTGCCAGCAGGCGGGACCCATTGGGCGAGCAGTACTTC. Translating gives CASRRDPLGEQYF. The V call is TRBV12-3 or TRBV12-4, the J call TRBJ2-7, with a possible D match to TRBD2 (6 bases). V shed 6 bases and J shed 6 bases, with 15 bases lying between them. CDR3 size: 13 residues.

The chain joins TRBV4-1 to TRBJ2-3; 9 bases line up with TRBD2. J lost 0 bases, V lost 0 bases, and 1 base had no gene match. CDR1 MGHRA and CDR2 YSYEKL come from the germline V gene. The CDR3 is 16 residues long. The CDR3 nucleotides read TGCGCCAGCAGCCAAGATAGCGGGGGAAGCACAGATACGCAGTATTTT. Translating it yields CASSQDSGGSTDTQYF.

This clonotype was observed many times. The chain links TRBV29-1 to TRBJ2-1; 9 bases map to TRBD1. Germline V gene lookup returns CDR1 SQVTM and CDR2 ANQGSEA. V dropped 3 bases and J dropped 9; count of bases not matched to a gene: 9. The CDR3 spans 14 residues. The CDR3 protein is CSVEGGQGVTEQFF. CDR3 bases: TGCAGCGTTGAGGGGGGACAGGGTGTCACTGAGCAGTTCTTC.

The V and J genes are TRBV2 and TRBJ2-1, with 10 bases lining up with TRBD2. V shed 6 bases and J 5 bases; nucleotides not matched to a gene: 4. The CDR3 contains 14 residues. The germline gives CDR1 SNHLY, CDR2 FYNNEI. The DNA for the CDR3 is TGTGCCAGCAGAATAGCGGGGGGCCACAATGAGCAGTTCTTC. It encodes CASRIAGGHNEQFF.

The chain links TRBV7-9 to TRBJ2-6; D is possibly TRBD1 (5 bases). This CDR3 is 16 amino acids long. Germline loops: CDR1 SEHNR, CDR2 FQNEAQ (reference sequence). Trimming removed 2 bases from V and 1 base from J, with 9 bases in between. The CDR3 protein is CASSLPPGSGANVLTF. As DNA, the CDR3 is TGTGCCAGCAGCTTACCCCCAGGGTCTGGGGCCAACGTCCTGACTTTC.

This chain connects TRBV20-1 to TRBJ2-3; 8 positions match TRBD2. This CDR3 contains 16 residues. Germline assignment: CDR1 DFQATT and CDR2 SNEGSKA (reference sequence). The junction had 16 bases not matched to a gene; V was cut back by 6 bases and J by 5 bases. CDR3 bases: TGCAGTGCGACCCGTCCGCGGGGGGCCGGTGGAGATACGCAGTATTTT. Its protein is CSATRPRGAGGDTQYF.

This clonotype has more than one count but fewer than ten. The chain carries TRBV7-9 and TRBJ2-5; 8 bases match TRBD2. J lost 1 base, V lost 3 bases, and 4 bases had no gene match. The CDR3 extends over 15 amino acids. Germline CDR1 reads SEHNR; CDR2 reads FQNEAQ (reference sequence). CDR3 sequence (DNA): TGTGCCAGCAGCTTTCGCGGGGGGTTCCAAGAGACCCAGTACTTC. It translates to CASSFRGGFQETQYF.

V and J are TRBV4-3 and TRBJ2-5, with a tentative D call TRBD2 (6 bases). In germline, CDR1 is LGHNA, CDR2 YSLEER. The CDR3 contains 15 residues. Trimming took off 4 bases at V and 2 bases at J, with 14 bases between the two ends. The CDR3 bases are TGCGCCAGCAGCCTCTCTATAGCGGATCAAGAGACCCAGTACTTC. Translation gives CASSLSIADQETQYF.

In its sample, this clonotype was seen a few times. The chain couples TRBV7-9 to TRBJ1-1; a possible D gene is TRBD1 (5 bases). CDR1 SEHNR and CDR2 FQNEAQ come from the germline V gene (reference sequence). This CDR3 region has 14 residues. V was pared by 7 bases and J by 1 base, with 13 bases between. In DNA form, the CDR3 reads TGTGCCAGCAACTTGGGACGGGAGAACACTGAAGCTTTCTTT. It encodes CASNLGRENTEAFF.

The CDR3 DNA follows: TGTGCCACCAGCAGAGAGAGGAGCGGGGCCTACGAGCAGTACTTC. Protein: CATSRERSGAYEQYF. The chain recombines TRBV15 with TRBJ2-7, with 7 bases that match TRBD2. Trimming at V came to 0 bases and at J to 2 bases, leaving 4 bases not matched to a gene. The CDR3 consists of 15 residues. Germline CDR1 LNHNV, CDR2 YYDKDF (reference sequence).